This TCR beta chain was sequenced for a study of T-cell memory formation after mild COVID-19. Study-level findings and limits: Contracting CD4+ clones sat mainly in CM and EM; CD8+ in EMRA.

In regard to this clonotype: Antigen specificity is unknown.

Germline CDR1 and CDR2: MGHRA and YSYEKL. Trimming took off 1 base at V and 4 bases at J, with 13 bases between the two ends. The CDR3 runs 15 residues. TCRdb re-called the 5' RACE reads through MiXCR, storing one row per CDR3 protein. Among 400,000 or so distinct CDR3 sequences listed, 15% to 25% were seen once. The chain combines TRBV4-1 with TRBJ1-2, with D possibly matching TRBD1 (5 bases). This sequence originates from an adult woman who had mild COVID-19 (a few samples of this study predate the infection). Cell type and time point are not known. The sample consisted of PBMCs or a T cell subset sorted from them (not recorded which). CDR3 amino acids: CASSQVTDSSYGYTF. The CDR3 region has the DNA TGCGCCAGCAGCCAAGTGACAGACAGTTCCTATGGCTACACCTTC.